These 6 T cell receptor beta chains share one sample of origin, sequenced in a study of blood T cell repertoires in COVID-19. Here immunoSEQ multiplex PCR was the method, and the copy in TCRdb shows in-frame clones only, minus some. The table lists around 110,000 clones, around 83% of them singletons. The sequenced sample was peripheral blood. The receptors were sampled from a man aged 40-50 years with acute or convalescent COVID-19.

The rearrangement joins TRBV6-5 to TRBJ2-2; TRBD2 matches 8 bases. The CDR3 is 14 amino acids. With 10 bases clipped from V and 3 bases from J, the junction kept 7 bases outside the gene matches. CDR1 is MNHEY, CDR2 SVGAGI, per germline. CDR3 sequence: CATGTGGDTGELFF. As DNA, the CDR3 is TGTGCCACCGGGACGGGAGGGGACACCGGGGAGCTGTTTTTT.

This chain uses TRBV3-1 (or the pseudogene TRBV3-2) with TRBJ2-5; a possible D gene is TRBD2 (7 bases). The CDR3 length is 14 residues. Trimming left V 4 bases short and J 5 bases short, with 14 bases between. The germline gives CDR1 LGHDT, CDR2 YNNKEL (reference sequence). The CDR3 spells CASSLGGGRETQYF. The CDR3, as DNA: TGTGCCAGCAGCCTGGGGGGGGGCAGGGAGACCCAGTACTTC.

Only a few counts were recorded for this clone. V gene TRBV2 combines with J gene TRBJ1-5; D is unclear. CDR3 length equals 15 residues. V was clipped by 2 bases and J by 6 bases, with 14 bases between them. Germline-derived CDR1 and CDR2 are SNHLY and FYNNEI. The CDR3 DNA follows: TGTGCCAGCAGTGAATGGGAGGGTCAAGGTCAGCCCCAGCATTTT. It specifies CASSEWEGQGQPQHF.

Concerning this clone itself: This CDR3 is also generated by other DNA sequences in the sample. This chain connects TRBV6-6 to TRBJ1-1; D unclear. This CDR3 spans 13 amino acids. V dropped 5 bases and J dropped 1 base, with 8 bases sitting between them. The germline V gene has CDR1 MNHNY and CDR2 SVGAGI (reference sequence). This CDR3 is CASSPQRNTEAFF. CDR3 sequence (DNA): TGTGCCAGCAGTCCTCAGCGGAACACTGAAGCTTTCTTT.

This sequence joins TRBV7-6 and TRBJ1-1; no reliable D call. This CDR3 spans 13 amino acids. The ends were cut back, 4 bases at V and 5 bases at J, with 11 bases in the middle. CDR1 and CDR2 from the germline V gene are SGHVS and FNYEAQ. This chain's CDR3 is CASSSYTRTEAFF. Written as DNA, the CDR3 is TGTGCCAGCAGCTCTTACACTAGGACTGAAGCTTTCTTT.

In this sample, this clone turned up a few times. The chain links TRBV7-3 to TRBJ2-1, with TRBD2 identical over 7 bases. The CDR3 is 15 residues long. V lost 0 bases and J lost 12; bases outside the gene matches: 11. CDR1 SGHTA and CDR2 FQGTGA come from the germline V gene. CDR3 nucleotide sequence: TGTGCCAGCAGCTTAACCGTCGGGGAGGGTCGTGGGCAGTTCTTC. Its protein is CASSLTVGEGRGQFF.